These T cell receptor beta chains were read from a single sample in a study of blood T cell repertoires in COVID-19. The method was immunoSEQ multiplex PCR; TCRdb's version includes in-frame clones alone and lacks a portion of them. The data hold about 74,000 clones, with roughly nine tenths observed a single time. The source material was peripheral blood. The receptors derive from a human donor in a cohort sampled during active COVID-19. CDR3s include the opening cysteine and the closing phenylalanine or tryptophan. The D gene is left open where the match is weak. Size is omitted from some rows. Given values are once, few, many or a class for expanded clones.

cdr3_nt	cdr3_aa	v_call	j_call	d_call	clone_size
TGTGCCAGCACCGAGGGGGCGGGGACTGAAGCTTTCTTT	CASTEGAGTEAFF	TRBV12-3/TRBV12-4	TRBJ1-1	TRBD1	once
TGTGCCAGCAGCCCCAGTCCCGGGACAGGGGGCTACGAGCAGTACTTC	CASSPSPGTGGYEQYF	TRBV9	TRBJ2-7	TRBD1	.
TGTGCCAGCAGCTTACGGGGGGCCGAAGAGACCCAGTACTTC	CASSLRGAEETQYF	TRBV5-6	TRBJ2-5	.	.
TGTGCCAGCAGCCAAGAGAACAGCGGGGAGACCCAGTACTTC	CASSQENSGETQYF	TRBV14	TRBJ2-5	.	.
TGTGCCAGCAGCTCACACACTAGCGGGAGGCGGTACGAGCAGTACTTC	CASSSHTSGRRYEQYF	TRBV5-4	TRBJ2-7	TRBD2	.
TGTGCCAGCACCAAGACAGGAGATAATTCACCCCTCCACTTT	CASTKTGDNSPLHF	TRBV9	TRBJ1-6	.	few
TGTGCCAGCAGCTTAACGCCGGGGACAAACTACAATGAGCAGTTCTTC	CASSLTPGTNYNEQFF	TRBV7-3	TRBJ2-1	.	.
TGTGCCAGCAGCTTAGAGGGGGCAGGGATTGGAAACACCATATATTTT	CASSLEGAGIGNTIYF	TRBV7-8	TRBJ1-3	TRBD1	.
TGTGCCAGCAGTTCTACCGTTGAGACCCAGTACTTC	CASSSTVETQYF	TRBV28	TRBJ2-5	.	.
TGTGCCAGCAGCGCCCGGACAAGCCCCCTGGGCGGGAGGTTGGATGAGCAGTTCTTC	CASSARTSPLGGRLDEQFF	TRBV3-1/TRBV3-2	TRBJ2-1	TRBD2	.
TGTGCCAGCAGCTTAAACAGGGAGTACGCTGAAGCTTTCTTT	CASSLNREYAEAFF	TRBV11-2	TRBJ1-1	.	.
TGTGCCAGCAGCTCTGGACAGGTTCGGATGAACACTGAAGCTTTCTTT	CASSSGQVRMNTEAFF	TRBV7-2	TRBJ1-1	TRBD1	.
TGTGCCAGCAGCTTAAATGCCCGACAGGATCTATTTGGAAACACCATATATTTT	CASSLNARQDLFGNTIYF	TRBV7-2	TRBJ1-3	.	.
TGTGCCAGCAGCCGAAGTTCGGGACAGCTAGATGAAAAACTGTTTTTT	CASSRSSGQLDEKLFF	TRBV5-4	TRBJ1-4	TRBD1	.
TGTGCCAGCTCACCCGGGACAGCCGATAATTCACCCCTCCACTTT	CASSPGTADNSPLHF	TRBV18	TRBJ1-6	TRBD1	.
TGTGCCAGCAGTAGCTCGGGACTAGCCTGGAATGAGCAGTTCTTC	CASSSSGLAWNEQFF	TRBV27	TRBJ2-1	TRBD2	.
TGTGCCAGCAGCTATAGCGGGGGGACGGGCGAGCAGTACTTC	CASSYSGGTGEQYF	TRBV11-2	TRBJ2-7	TRBD2	.
TGTGCCAGCAGCTCACAGGGGGCGCGAGATACGCAGTATTTT	CASSSQGARDTQYF	TRBV9	TRBJ2-3	TRBD1	few
TGTGCCATCAGTGAGTCGGGATTACAGGATAACTATGGCTACACCTTC	CAISESGLQDNYGYTF	TRBV10-3	TRBJ1-2	.	.
TGTGCCAGCAGCTTAGGGGCGGGAGACACCCGATACAATGAGCAGTTCTTC	CASSLGAGDTRYNEQFF	TRBV7-2	TRBJ2-1	TRBD2	.
TGCGCCAGCAGCCAAGTAGTTGGGAGGGAGACCCAGTACTTC	CASSQVVGRETQYF	TRBV4-3	TRBJ2-5	.	.
TGCGCCAGCAGCCGCTCAGCCGGACTAGCGGGAGGGTACACCGGGGAGCTGTTTTTT	CASSRSAGLAGGYTGELFF	TRBV4-3	TRBJ2-2	TRBD2	.
TGTGCCAGTAGTCCCGACAGAAATCAGCCCCAGCATTTT	CASSPDRNQPQHF	TRBV19	TRBJ1-5	.	.
TGTGCCAGCGAGGGACTAGCGGAATACAATGAGCAGTTCTTC	CASEGLAEYNEQFF	TRBV28	TRBJ2-1	TRBD2	.
TGTGCCAGCAGAGATCCCACAGGTCTGAACACTGAAGCTTTCTTT	CASRDPTGLNTEAFF	TRBV28	TRBJ1-1	.	.
TGTGCCAGCAGTTTAAAACTGCGGAGCTCCTACAATGAGCAGTTCTTC	CASSLKLRSSYNEQFF	TRBV28	TRBJ2-1	.	.